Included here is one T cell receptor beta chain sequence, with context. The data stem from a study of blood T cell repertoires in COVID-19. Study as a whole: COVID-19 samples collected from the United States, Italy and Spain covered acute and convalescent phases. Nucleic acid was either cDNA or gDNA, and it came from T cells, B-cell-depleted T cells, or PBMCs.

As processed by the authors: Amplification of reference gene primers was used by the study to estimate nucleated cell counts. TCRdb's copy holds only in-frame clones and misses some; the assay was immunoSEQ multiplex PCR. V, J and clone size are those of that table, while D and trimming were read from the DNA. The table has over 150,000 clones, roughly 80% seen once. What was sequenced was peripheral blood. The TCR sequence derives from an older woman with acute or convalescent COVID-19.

CDR3 coding DNA: TGTGCCAGCGAACAGGGGCGCGACGATGAGCAGTTCTTC. Its translation is CASEQGRDDEQFF. This chain links TRBV2 with TRBJ2-1; 7 nucleotides align to TRBD1. The CDR3 spans 13 residues. V shed 8 bases and J 8 bases; nucleotides not matched to a gene: 9. Germline CDR1 reads SNHLY; CDR2 reads FYNNEI.